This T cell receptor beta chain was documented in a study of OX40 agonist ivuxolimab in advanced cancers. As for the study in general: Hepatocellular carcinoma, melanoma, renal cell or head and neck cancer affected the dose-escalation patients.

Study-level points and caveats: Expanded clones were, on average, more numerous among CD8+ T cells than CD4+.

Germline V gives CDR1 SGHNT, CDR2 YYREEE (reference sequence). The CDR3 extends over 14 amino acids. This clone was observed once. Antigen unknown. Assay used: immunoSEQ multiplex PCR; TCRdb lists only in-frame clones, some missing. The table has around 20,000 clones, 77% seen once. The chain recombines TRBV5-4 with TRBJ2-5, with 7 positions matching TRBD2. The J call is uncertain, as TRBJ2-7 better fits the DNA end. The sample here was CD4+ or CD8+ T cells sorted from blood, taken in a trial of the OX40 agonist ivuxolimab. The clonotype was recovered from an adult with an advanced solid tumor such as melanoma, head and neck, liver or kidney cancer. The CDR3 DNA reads TGTGCCAGCAGCTTCGGAGCGGGGTCCTACGAGCAGTACTTC. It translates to CASSFGAGSYEQYF.